This TCR beta chain was found in a study of T-cell memory formation after mild COVID-19. The V gene end was trimmed by 6 bases and the J gene end by 1 base; junction bases not matched to a gene: 7. This CDR3 region has 15 residues. Germline loops: CDR1 MNHNY, CDR2 SVGAGI (reference sequence). Comments on this clonotype: The antigen remains unidentified.

5'RACE primed at constant segments yielded TCR alpha and TCR beta cDNA libraries bearing sample barcodes and UMIs. MiXCR, run by TCRdb on the 5' RACE reads, gives a single entry per CDR3 protein. The table lists approximately 250,000 distinct CDR3 sequences, about a sixth of them singletons, with around 20% in the top ten. Points from the study as a whole: A subset of responding clones appeared in pre-infection memory, suggesting cross-reactive memory joined. Later expanders leaned CD4+, whereas day 15 to 85 contracting clones were balanced CD4/CD8.

This chain uses TRBV6-6 with TRBJ2-3, with 7 bases fitting TRBD1. The specimen sequenced was PBMCs or a T cell subset sorted from them (not recorded which). The origin of this receptor is a man aged 18 to 30 who had mild COVID-19 (a few samples of this study predate the infection). Cell type and time point are not known. This chain's CDR3 is CASRLGQAGTDTQYF. The CDR3 DNA is TGTGCCAGCAGATTAGGACAGGCTGGCACAGATACGCAGTATTTT.